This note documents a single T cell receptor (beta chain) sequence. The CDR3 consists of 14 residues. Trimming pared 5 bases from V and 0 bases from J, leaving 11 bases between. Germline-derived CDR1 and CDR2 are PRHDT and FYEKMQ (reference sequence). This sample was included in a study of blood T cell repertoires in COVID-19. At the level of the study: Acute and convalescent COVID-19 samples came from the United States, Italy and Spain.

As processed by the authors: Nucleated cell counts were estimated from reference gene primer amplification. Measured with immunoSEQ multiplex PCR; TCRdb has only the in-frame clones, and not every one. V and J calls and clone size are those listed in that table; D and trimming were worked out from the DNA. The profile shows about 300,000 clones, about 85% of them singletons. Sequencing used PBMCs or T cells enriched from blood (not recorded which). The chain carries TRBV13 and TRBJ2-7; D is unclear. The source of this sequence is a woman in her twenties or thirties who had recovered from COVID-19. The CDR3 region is CASSPGGASYEQYF. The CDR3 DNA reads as TGTGCCAGCAGCCCCGGCGGCGCCTCCTACGAGCAGTACTTC. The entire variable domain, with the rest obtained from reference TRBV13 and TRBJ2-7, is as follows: AAGVIQSPRHLIKEKRETATLKCYPIPRHDTVYWYQQGPGQDPQFLISFYEKMQSDKGSIPDRFSAQQFSDYHSELNMSSLELGDSALYFCASSPGGASYEQYFGPGTRLTVT.